This passage covers 27 T cell receptor beta chains from one sample sequenced in a study of T cells in Graves' hyperthyroidism and ophthalmopathy. Template material for amplifying TCR beta CDR3 regions consisted of RNA transcripts. The TCR CDR3 first-round RT-PCR relied on the HTBI primer set. TCRdb re-analysed the multiplex PCR reads in MiXCR, keeping a single row per CDR3 protein. Of about 420,000 distinct CDR3 sequences in the sample, 12% to 15% are singletons; the top ten hold about 5%. Sequencing used blood. These receptors originate from a woman younger than 35 with Graves' hyperthyroidism.

This clonotype was detected many times. The chain links TRBV5-1 to TRBJ1-2, with D uncertain. Germline-derived CDR1 and CDR2 are SGHRS and YFSETQ. This CDR3 is 16 amino acids long. V lost 0 bases and J 4 bases, leaving 16 bases between the germline ends. The CDR3 sequence: CASSLVSAGRSYGYTF. The CDR3 region has the DNA TGCGCCAGCAGCTTGGTCTCGGCCGGCCGGAGCTATGGCTACACCTTC.

This clonotype has at least ten counts. This chain links TRBV10-3 with TRBJ1-2; D is unclear. Trimming left V 0 bases short and J 3 bases short, with 11 bases between. CDR1 is ENHRY and CDR2 is SYGVKD in the germline V gene. The CDR3 runs 15 residues. CDR3: CAISESRGRDYGYTF. The CDR3 DNA sequence: TGTGCCATCAGTGAGTCGCGAGGCAGAGACTATGGCTACACCTTC.

Ten or more counts support this clonotype. The chain carries TRBV20-1 and TRBJ1-2; 8 bases match TRBD1. Germline V gives CDR1 DFQATT, CDR2 SNEGSKA (reference sequence). J lost 4 bases, V lost 0 bases, and 7 bases had no gene match. The CDR3 length is 15 residues. CDR3: CSARDPGGAGYGYTF. CDR3 coding DNA: TGCAGTGCTAGAGATCCAGGGGGCGCTGGCTATGGCTACACCTTC.

The chain has TRBV6-1 and TRBJ2-7; 12 bases are a match to TRBD2. This CDR3 comprises 15 residues. Germline loops: CDR1 MNHNS, CDR2 SASEGT. V gave up 0 bases and J gave up 4 bases; unmatched junction bases: 1. The DNA for the CDR3 is TGTGCCAGCAGTGAAGCCGGGACTAGCGGGTACGAGCAGTACTTC. This codes for CASSEAGTSGYEQYF.

In its sample, this clonotype was seen many times. V gene TRBV12-3 or TRBV12-4 combines with J gene TRBJ2-5; 11 bases match TRBD1. CDR3 size: 14 residues. The V segment lost 3 bases and the J segment 5 bases; nucleotides outside the gene matches: 2. The CDR3 spells CASSFGTGGETQYF. The CDR3 DNA reads TGTGCCAGCAGTTTTGGGACAGGGGGTGAGACCCAGTACTTC.

This clonotype was seen many times. The chain links TRBV30 to TRBJ2-7; 7 bases are shared with TRBD2. The CDR3 is 14 residues long. Trimming removed 2 bases from V and 2 bases from J; junction bases left unmatched: 6. Germline-derived CDR1 and CDR2 are GTSNPN and SVGIG (reference sequence). In nucleotides, the CDR3 is TGTGCCTGGAGTTCAACTAGCGTTGCCTACGAGCAGTACTTC. Its translation: CAWSSTSVAYEQYF.

This rearrangement joins TRBV9 to TRBJ1-6; TRBD1 aligns across 8 bases. The ends lost 0 bases at V and 6 bases at J; junction bases unmatched: 2. Germline V gene sequence: CDR1 SGDLS, CDR2 YYNGEE. CDR3 size: 15 residues. Here the CDR3 reads CASSVGDRGNSPLHF. In nucleotides, the CDR3 is TGTGCCAGCAGCGTAGGAGACAGGGGTAATTCACCCCTCCACTTT.

As DNA, the CDR3 is TGTGCCAGCATTAATAGCGGGAGAGGAGCCGGGGAGCTGTTTTTT. It codes for CASINSGRGAGELFF. The V and J genes are TRBV6-2 or TRBV6-3 and TRBJ2-2, with 9 bases identical to TRBD2. The CDR3 totals 15 residues. Germline CDR1 is MNHEY and CDR2 is SVGEGT. Trimming cost V 7 bases and J 6 bases; bases outside gene matches: 9.

The CDR3, as DNA: TGTGCCAGCAGCTTCCGGCGGGAGGGAGGCGGGGAGCTGTTTTTT. Translating it yields CASSFRREGGGELFF. This chain uses TRBV7-9 with TRBJ2-2; TRBD2 aligns across 9 bases. The CDR3 consists of 15 residues. CDR1 and CDR2 (germline): SEHNR, FQNEAQ (reference sequence). The J segment lost 7 bases and the V segment lost 3 bases, leaving 6 bases of the junction unmatched.

In its sample, this clonotype was seen many times. The CDR3 is CASSTASQPQHF. The CDR3 coding sequence is TGTGCCAGCAGTACAGCCAGTCAGCCCCAGCATTTT. The chain is built from TRBV6-1 and TRBJ1-5; no clear D gene. Between the trimmed V and J ends, which lost 5 bases and 6 bases, there was a span of 8 bases. The CDR3 contains 12 residues. The germline CDR1 and CDR2 sequences are MNHNS and SASEGT.

This clonotype has more than one count but fewer than ten. Since a much larger clone is just one base distant, this may be a read error. The J gene is TRBJ2-3, the V gene TRBV5-1, with 7 bases fitting TRBD2. The CDR3 is 14 residues long. The germline gives CDR1 SGHRS, CDR2 YFSETQ. CDR3 amino acids: CASTPSGSTDTQCF. CDR3 in DNA: TGCGCCAGCACTCCTAGCGGCAGCACAGATACGCAGTGTTTT. Full variable domain (missing parts from reference TRBV5-1 and TRBJ2-3): KAGVTQTPRYLIKTRGQQVTLSCSPISGHRSVSWYQQTPGQGLQFLFEYFSETQRNKGNFPGRFSGRQFSNSRSEMNVSTLELGDSALYLCASTPSGSTDTQCFGPGTRLTVL.

In this sample, this clonotype turned up many times. This chain connects TRBV2 to TRBJ2-2, with TRBD1 matching 7 bases. Unmatched junction bases numbered 8, after V lost 10 bases and J lost 6 bases. CDR1 and CDR2 from the germline V gene are SNHLY and FYNNEI. The CDR3 has 13 amino acids. The CDR3 is CANYGTGAGELFF. The CDR3 DNA sequence: TGTGCCAATTACGGAACAGGGGCCGGGGAGCTGTTTTTT.

This clonotype was seen many times. This chain connects TRBV25-1 to TRBJ1-1, with TRBD1 matching over 8 bases. Germline-derived CDR1 and CDR2 are MGHDK and SYGVNS. The CDR3 runs 18 residues. V lost 4 bases and J lost 1; bases outside the gene matches: 14. This CDR3 reads CASSVARTGRAANTEAFF. The CDR3 DNA sequence: TGTGCCAGCAGTGTAGCAAGGACAGGGAGGGCCGCGAACACTGAAGCTTTCTTT.

This chain links TRBV9 with TRBJ2-5; the match to TRBD1 covers 7 bases. J lost 2 bases, V lost 3 bases, and 7 bases had no gene match. The CDR3 sequence is 15 residues long. Per the germline V gene, CDR1 is SGDLS and CDR2 is YYNGEE. This chain's CDR3 is CASSAETGNQETQYF. The CDR3 bases are TGTGCCAGCAGCGCTGAGACAGGGAATCAAGAGACCCAGTACTTC.

The V gene is TRBV7-9, the J gene TRBJ2-7; TRBD2 matches at 8 bases. After removal of 5 bases from V and 2 bases from J, the junction contained 14 bases not matched to a gene. CDR1 and CDR2 from the germline V gene are SEHNR and FQNEAQ (reference sequence). The CDR3 has 17 residues. For the CDR3, the DNA is TGTGCCAGCAGCGTCGGGCTAGCGGGTGAGGGCCCCTACGAGCAGTACTTC. Its protein product is CASSVGLAGEGPYEQYF.

The rearrangement uses TRBV3-1 and TRBJ2-5, with 8 bases aligning to TRBD1. The length of the CDR3 is 11 residues. Germline CDR1 LGHDT, CDR2 YNNKEL (reference sequence). Trimming took 0 bases from V and 14 from J; bases not matched to a gene: 2. The CDR3 protein is CASSQEGTGYF. CDR3 nucleotide sequence: TGTGCCAGCAGCCAAGAGGGGACAGGTTACTTC.

For this clonotype: Germline and junction disagree at one end, which may indicate a read error. The chain employs TRBV10-1 and TRBJ2-5; TRBD1 aligns across 12 bases. CDR3 length: 15 amino acids. Germline V CDR1 and CDR2: WNHNN, SYGVQD (reference sequence). The CDR3: CAGSEGTGGKETQYF. The DNA for the CDR3 is TGCGCCGGCAGTGAGGGGACAGGGGGCAAAGAGACCCAGTACTTC.

The table lists this clonotype with many counts. The rearrangement joins TRBV10-3 to TRBJ2-2; D may match TRBD1 or TRBD2 (5 bases each). Trimming removed 2 bases at V and 3 bases at J, with 16 bases between. This CDR3 has 17 amino acids. Germline CDR1 is ENHRY and CDR2 is SYGVKD. CDR3 amino acids: CAISERRGTSHTGELFF. CDR3 coding DNA: TGTGCCATCAGTGAGCGCCGGGGCACCTCGCACACCGGGGAGCTGTTTTTT.

A word on this clonotype: A read error may be the cause here, since a much bigger clone is one base away. J is TRBJ2-7 and V is TRBV29-1; D might be TRBD1 (8 bases). Trimming stripped 2 bases from V and 4 bases from J, with 24 bases between. The CDR3 totals 17 residues. Germline V gene data show CDR1 as SQVTM and CDR2 as ANQGSEA. CDR3 protein: CSVENPLLQGGGYEQYF. The CDR3 DNA sequence: TGCAGCGTTGAAAATCCCCTTTTACAGGGGGGAGGGTACGAGCAGTACTTC.

This clonotype came up many times. The CDR3 DNA reads TGTGCCAGCATCCAGGACAGGGGAGGCCACAATGAGCAGTTCTTC. Translation: CASIQDRGGHNEQFF. This chain joins TRBV6-2 or TRBV6-3 and TRBJ2-1; the match to TRBD1 covers 9 bases. Germline trimming cut 7 bases from V and 5 bases from J; bases unmatched to any gene: 9. This CDR3 is built from 15 residues. Germline V gives CDR1 MNHEY, CDR2 SVGEGT.

Ten or more counts support this clonotype. This chain links TRBV5-1 with TRBJ1-1; perhaps TRBD1 as D (6 bases). V gave up 0 bases and J gave up 5 bases, with 14 bases separating them. The CDR3 runs to 15 residues. Germline V CDR1 and CDR2: SGHRS, YFSETQ. For the CDR3, the DNA is TGCGCCAGCAGCTTGGCACAGGGTGGGGGGACTGAAGCTTTCTTT. Amino acids: CASSLAQGGGTEAFF.

The table lists this clonotype with many counts. This chain connects TRBV6-1 to TRBJ2-1; TRBD2 matches at 7 bases. V lost 4 bases, J lost 0 bases, and 0 bases stayed unmatched. The CDR3 totals 14 residues. Germline V lookup: CDR1 MNHNS, CDR2 SASEGT. The CDR3 DNA reads TGTGCCAGCAGTGGCGGGAGCTCCTACAATGAGCAGTTCTTC. This encodes CASSGGSSYNEQFF.

The rearrangement joins TRBV5-5 to TRBJ2-5; 10 bases are a match to TRBD2. The CDR3 is made up of 16 amino acids. V was clipped by 4 bases and J by 6 bases; unmatched bases: 12. Germline values: CDR1 SGHKS, CDR2 YYEKEE (reference sequence). The DNA of the CDR3 is TGTGCCAGCAGCCTCCGGCCTAGCGGGAGTCAACAGACCCAGTACTTC. Protein sequence: CASSLRPSGSQQTQYF.

Many counts were recorded for this clonotype. The chain employs TRBV6-1 and TRBJ1-5; D is unclear. The CDR3 spans 12 residues. V lost 5 bases, J lost 4 bases, and 6 bases lay in between. In germline, CDR1 is MNHNS, CDR2 SASEGT. CDR3 in DNA: TGTGCCAGCAGTTCGAGAAATCAGCCCCAGCATTTT. It codes for CASSSRNQPQHF.

This clonotype was counted between two and nine times. Being one base from a much bigger clone, this may be a read error. The V gene is TRBV28, the J gene TRBJ2-7; D is tentatively TRBD1 or TRBD2 (5 bases each). CDR3 length: 15 amino acids. From germline, CDR1 is MDHEN and CDR2 SYDVKM. The CDR3 bases are TGTGCCAGCAGTCTTGGTGGGGGAACTATCTACGAGCGGTACTTC. It is translated as CASSLGGGTIYERYF.

This clonotype was picked up many times. The rearrangement uses TRBV29-1 and TRBJ2-7, with unresolved D. Trimming took 5 bases from V and 4 from J, leaving 9 bases between them. The CDR3 runs 11 residues. In germline, CDR1 is SQVTM, CDR2 ANQGSEA. The CDR3 coding sequence is TGCAGCGTTTCTTCCGGGTACGAGCAGTACTTC. Translating gives CSVSSGYEQYF.

The chain is built from TRBV7-2 and TRBJ2-5, with unresolved D. Trimming shortened V by 3 bases and J by 4 bases, and 9 bases separated the two germline ends. The CDR3 is 13 amino acids. Germline CDR1 reads SGHTA; CDR2 reads FQGNSA. For the CDR3, the DNA is TGTGCCAGCAGCTTGGTCGCCTCAGAGACCCAGTACTTC. Its protein is CASSLVASETQYF.